The next 13 T cell receptor beta chains were all read from a single sample in a study of CD8 T cells in Susac syndrome (dated by TCRdb to between 2019 and 2020). Libraries were prepared through the immunoSEQ multiplex PCR assay. RNA was extracted with the RNeasy kit and roughly 0.45 to 1 ug was reverse transcribed using random hexamers. TCRdb's own reprocessing of the public reads used fastp at Q25 and MiXCR and kept productive beta chains. Rows with a matching CDR3 protein are joined into one entry that keeps the most common DNA and genes. The sample table contains approximately 74,000 distinct CDR3 sequences; only one count was recorded for more than 85% of them. Clones ranked in the top ten supply about 0.52% of the sample. Source material: CD4+ T cells from PBMCs. The receptors originated from a human donor with Susac syndrome.

The chain couples TRBV6-2 or TRBV6-3 to TRBJ1-5; tentative D call: TRBD1 (5 bases). CDR3 length: 14 amino acids. V shed 7 bases and J shed 4 bases, with 14 bases lying between them. Germline V lookup: CDR1 MNHEY, CDR2 SVGEGT. CDR3: CASTEGLVNQPQHF. The DNA for the CDR3 is TGTGCCAGCACCGAGGGGTTGGTGAATCAGCCCCAGCATTTT.

The CDR3 region is CSARSRPSNNEQFF. Written as DNA, the CDR3 is TGCAGTGCTAGATCTCGACCCTCAAATAATGAGCAGTTCTTC. The J gene is TRBJ2-1, the V gene TRBV20-1; D call uncertain. The germline V gene encodes CDR1 DFQATT and CDR2 SNEGSKA (reference sequence). V lost 2 bases to trimming and J lost 7 bases, with 15 bases between them. The CDR3 is 14 residues long.

The rearrangement joins TRBV20-1 to TRBJ2-7; TRBD2 agrees at 8 bases. V shed 1 base and J 5 bases; nucleotides not matched to a gene: 7. This CDR3 is 14 amino acids long. Germline V gene sequence: CDR1 DFQATT, CDR2 SNEGSKA (reference sequence). The CDR3 is CSARVAGGVDEQYF. The CDR3 DNA reads TGCAGTGCTAGAGTTGCGGGAGGAGTGGACGAGCAGTACTTC.

This clonotype came up once. The chain combines TRBV12-3 or TRBV12-4 with TRBJ2-1, with TRBD2 matching over 7 bases. This CDR3 is built from 15 residues. V dropped 5 bases and J dropped 0; count of bases not matched to a gene: 4. CDR3 bases: TGTGCCAGCAGTCAGAGCGGGAACTCCTACAATGAGCAGTTCTTC. Translating gives CASSQSGNSYNEQFF.

The CDR3 DNA follows: TGTGCCAGCAGTTACTCGAGACTAGCGGGGTCCAATGAGCAGTTCTTC. Amino acids: CASSYSRLAGSNEQFF. The chain employs TRBV6-5 and TRBJ2-1, with TRBD2 matching over 11 bases. CDR1 MNHEY and CDR2 SVGAGI come from the germline V gene. The CDR3 runs 16 residues. Trimming removed 0 bases from V and 6 bases from J; junction bases left unmatched: 4.

The V gene is TRBV6-1, the J gene TRBJ2-1, with TRBD2 matching over 15 bases. V dropped 8 bases and J dropped 0; count of bases not matched to a gene: 11. The CDR3 has 19 amino acids. Germline V CDR1 and CDR2: MNHNS, SASEGT. As DNA, the CDR3 is TGTGCCAGCTCTAGTGGGACTAGCGGGGGGCTCAGCTCCTACAATGAGCAGTTCTTC. Translation gives CASSSGTSGGLSSYNEQFF.

V gene TRBV6-6 combines with J gene TRBJ2-1; TRBD2 is a possible D gene (6 bases). Trimming removed 11 bases from V and 10 bases from J, with 15 bases in between. The CDR3 extends over 11 amino acids. Germline V gene data show CDR1 as MNHNY and CDR2 as SVGAGI (reference sequence). CDR3 in amino acids: CAGGTPREQFF. DNA of the CDR3: TGTGCCGGAGGGACTCCACGGGAGCAGTTCTTC.

This clonotype was picked up one time. The rearrangement joins TRBV19 to TRBJ2-2, with 9 positions matching TRBD1. CDR1 and CDR2 from the germline V gene are LNHDA and SQIVND (reference sequence). V lost 9 bases, J lost 8 bases, and 10 bases stayed unmatched. The CDR3 is 14 amino acids. CDR3 sequence (DNA): TGTGCCAGCCGGGGGACAGGGAGTTTAGGGGAGCTGTTTTTT. Translation: CASRGTGSLGELFF.

The genes are TRBV12-3 or TRBV12-4 and TRBJ2-5; D is ambiguous. V was trimmed by 8 bases and J by 5 bases, leaving 18 bases between them. CDR3 size: 14 residues. The CDR3 protein is CASPRVAHGETQYF. CDR3 sequence (DNA): TGTGCCAGCCCCCGGGTCGCCCACGGGGAGACCCAGTACTTC.

The chain has TRBV7-9 and TRBJ1-1; TRBD1 agrees at 9 bases. This CDR3 region has 16 residues. V was clipped by 5 bases and J by 5 bases; unmatched bases: 12. Germline V gives CDR1 SEHNR, CDR2 FQNEAQ (reference sequence). CDR3 residues: CASSRGGGTGSTEAFF. CDR3 DNA: TGTGCCAGCAGCCGAGGGGGCGGGACAGGGAGTACTGAAGCTTTCTTT.

The CDR3, as DNA: TGCGCCAGCAGCGAGGACTATAGCACAGATACGCAGTATTTT. It specifies CASSEDYSTDTQYF. The chain has TRBV5-1 and TRBJ2-3; tentative D call: TRBD2 (6 bases). Germline CDR1 and CDR2: SGHRS and YFSETQ. Between the trimmed V and J ends, which lost 4 bases and 0 bases, there was a span of 9 bases. This CDR3 has 14 amino acids.

This chain joins TRBV15 and TRBJ2-3; D gene uncertain. This CDR3 contains 15 residues. Germline values: CDR1 LNHNV, CDR2 YYDKDF (reference sequence). V was trimmed by 3 bases and J by 0 bases, leaving 10 bases between them. The CDR3 DNA sequence: TGTGCCACCAGCAGGGCGGCAGCTAGCACAGATACGCAGTATTTT. Residues: CATSRAAASTDTQYF.

This chain links TRBV5-1 with TRBJ2-7; D might be TRBD1 (5 bases). V was shortened by 0 bases and J by 0 bases, with 10 bases between the two germline ends. Per the germline V gene, CDR1 is SGHRS and CDR2 is YFSETQ. The CDR3 is 15 amino acids. The CDR3 spells CASSLVQGGSYEQYF. DNA for the CDR3: TGCGCCAGCAGCTTGGTGCAGGGTGGCTCCTACGAGCAGTACTTC.